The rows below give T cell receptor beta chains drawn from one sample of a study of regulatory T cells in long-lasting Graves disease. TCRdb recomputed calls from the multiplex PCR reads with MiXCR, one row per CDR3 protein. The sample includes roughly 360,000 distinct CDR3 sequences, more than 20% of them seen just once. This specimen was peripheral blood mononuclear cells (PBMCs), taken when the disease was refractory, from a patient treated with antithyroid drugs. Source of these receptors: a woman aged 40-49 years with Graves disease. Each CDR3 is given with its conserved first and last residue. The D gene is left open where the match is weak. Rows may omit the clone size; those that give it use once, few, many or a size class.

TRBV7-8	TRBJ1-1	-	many	TGTGCCAGCAGCTCCTGGACCCTTGGAGACACTGAAGCTTTCTTT	CASSSWTLGDTEAFF
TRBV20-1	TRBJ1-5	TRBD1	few	TGCAGTGCCAAACGAAAAGGGGGCCATCAGCCCCAGCATTTT	CSAKRKGGHQPQHF
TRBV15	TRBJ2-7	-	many	TGTGCCACCAGCAGAGCAAAGACAGACCCTCGAGAGCAGTACTTC	CATSRAKTDPREQYF
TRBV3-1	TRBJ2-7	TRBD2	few	TGTGCCAGCAGCCAGGCACTAGCGGCCTACGAGCAGTACTTC	CASSQALAAYEQYF
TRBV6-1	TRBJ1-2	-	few	TGTGCCAGCAGTGACAGGGTGAGAGGCTACACCTTC	CASSDRVRGYTF
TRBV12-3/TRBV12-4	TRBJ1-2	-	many	TGTGCCAGCAGTTTCCCAGGCCGGGGGATCGACTATGGCTACACCTTC	CASSFPGRGIDYGYTF
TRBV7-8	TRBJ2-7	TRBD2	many	TGTGCCAGCAGCTTTAAGCGGGGGGACTCCTACGAGCAGTACTTC	CASSFKRGDSYEQYF
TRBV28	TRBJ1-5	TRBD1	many	TGTGCCAGCAGTTTATTCTGGCAGGGGGCCGACTTGGGCCAGCCCCAGCATTTT	CASSLFWQGADLGQPQHF
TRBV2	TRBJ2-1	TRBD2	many	TGTGCCAGTAGCGGGAGGCTCTTCAATGAGCAGTTCTTC	CASSGRLFNEQFF
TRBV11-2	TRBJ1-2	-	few	TGTGCCAGCAGCCTCCAGGGGAACGGGGGGTTTGACGGCTACACCTTC	CASSLQGNGGFDGYTF
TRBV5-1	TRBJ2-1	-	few	TGTGCCAGCAGCTTGGCCGATACCCCTTACAATGAGCAGTTCTTC	CASSLADTPYNEQFF
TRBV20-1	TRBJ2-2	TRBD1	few	TGCAGTGCTAGCCCAGGGGGCTCGAACACCGGGGAGCTGTTTTTT	CSASPGGSNTGELFF
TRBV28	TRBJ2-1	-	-	TGTGCCAGCAGTAGGACAGCCCCTCTGGGATTTGGGCAGTTCTTC	CASSRTAPLGFGQFF
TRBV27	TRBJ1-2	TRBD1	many	TGTGCCAGCAGTTCAGGGACAGGCCGTGGCTACACCTTC	CASSSGTGRGYTF
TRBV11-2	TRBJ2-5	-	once	TGTGCCAGCAGCATTACAGGGTTGGAGACCCAGTACTTC	CASSITGLETQYF
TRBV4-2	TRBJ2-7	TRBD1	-	TGTGCCAGCAGCCAAGATGTGGACAGGGGATTCTACGAGCAGTACTTC	CASSQDVDRGFYEQYF
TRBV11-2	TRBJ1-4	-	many	TGTGCCAGCAGCTTAGTACCGGGAGGGTTTGAAAAACTGTTTTTT	CASSLVPGGFEKLFF
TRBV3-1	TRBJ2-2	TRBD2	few	TGTGCCACAGGACTAGCGGGAGTGGGCACCGGGGAGCTGTTTTTT	CATGLAGVGTGELFF
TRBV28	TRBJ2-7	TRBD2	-	TGTGCCAGTGAACAGGGCCTACTAGCGGGGGACTACGAGCAGTACTTC	CASEQGLLAGDYEQYF
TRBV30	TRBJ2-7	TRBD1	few	TGTGCCTGGAGGACAGGGTACGAGCAGTACTTC	CAWRTGYEQYF
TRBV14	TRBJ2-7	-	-	TGTGCCAGCAGCCAATATCTCGGGACCTACGAGCAGTACTTC	CASSQYLGTYEQYF
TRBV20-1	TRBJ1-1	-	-	TGCAGTGCTAGGAGGGACCCATACACTGAAGCTTTCTTT	CSARRDPYTEAFF
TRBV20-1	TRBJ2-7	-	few	TGCAGTGCTAGAGTCCCGGGTTCCTACGAGCAGTACTTC	CSARVPGSYEQYF
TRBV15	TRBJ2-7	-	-	TGTGCCACCAGCATCGACTATACTAGTCGTAACGAGCAGTACTTC	CATSIDYTSRNEQYF
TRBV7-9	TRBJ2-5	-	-	TGTGCCAGCAGCAGCGAGGGGATGGAGACCCAGTACTTC	CASSSEGMETQYF
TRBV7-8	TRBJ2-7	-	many	TGTGCCAGCAGCTTAGCGGTTCGGAGCGCTGTGGGCGAGCAGTACTTC	CASSLAVRSAVGEQYF
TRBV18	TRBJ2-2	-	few	TGTGCCAGCTCACCCGGGACTGTCAAGTGGGGGGAGCTGTTTTTT	CASSPGTVKWGELFF
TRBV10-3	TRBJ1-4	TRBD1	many	TGTGCCATCAGGGGGACAGGCCAGAATGAAAAACTGTTTTTT	CAIRGTGQNEKLFF
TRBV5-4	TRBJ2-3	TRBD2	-	TGTGCCAGCAGGTCGGGACTAAGCACAGATACGCAGTATTTT	CASRSGLSTDTQYF
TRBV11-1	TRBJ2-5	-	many	TGTGCCAGCAGTCAGGGGTCTTTCGAAGAGACCCAGTACTTC	CASSQGSFEETQYF
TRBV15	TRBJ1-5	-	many	TGTGCCACCAGCAGAGGACTGTCCGATCATCAGCCCCAGCATTTT	CATSRGLSDHQPQHF
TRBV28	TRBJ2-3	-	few	TGTGCCAGCAGTTTAGGGGAGAGGGGGTTGGCCGATACGCAGTATTTT	CASSLGERGLADTQYF
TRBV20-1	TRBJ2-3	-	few	TGCAGTTCTAATAAAGGGGTCACAGATACGCAGTATTTT	CSSNKGVTDTQYF
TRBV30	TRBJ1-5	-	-	TGTGCCTGGTCCAGGGGCTCGAACAATCAGCCCCAGCATTTT	CAWSRGSNNQPQHF
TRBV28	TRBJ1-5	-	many	TGTGCCAGCAGTTTTCATGGGCCACGGCGGGAGCATTTT	CASSFHGPRREHF
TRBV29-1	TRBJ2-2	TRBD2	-	TGCAGCGTGAGACTAGCGGAAACCGGGGAGCTGTTTTTT	CSVRLAETGELFF
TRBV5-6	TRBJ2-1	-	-	TGTGCCAGCGGACGCAATGAGCAGTTCTTC	CASGRNEQFF
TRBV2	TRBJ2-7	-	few	TGTGCCAGCAGGAGGGACAACTACGAGCAGTACTTC	CASRRDNYEQYF
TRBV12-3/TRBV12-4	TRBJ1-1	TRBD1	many	TGTGCCAGCAGGCCAGGGCACAGGGGCATGAACACTGAAGCTTTCTTT	CASRPGHRGMNTEAFF
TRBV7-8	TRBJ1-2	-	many	TGTGCCAGCACTTCCGCGGCTGGCTACACCTTC	CASTSAAGYTF
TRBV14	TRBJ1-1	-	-	TGTGCCAGCAGCCAAGTTCTAGGGTTTGGGATGAACACTGAAGCTTTCTTT	CASSQVLGFGMNTEAFF
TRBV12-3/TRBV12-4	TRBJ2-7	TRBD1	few	TGTGCCAGCACCATTGGACAGGGTCAGTACTTC	CASTIGQGQYF
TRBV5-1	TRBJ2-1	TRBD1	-	TGCGCCAGCAGCTTACACCGGGACAGGAGAAACAATGAGCAGTTCTTC	CASSLHRDRRNNEQFF
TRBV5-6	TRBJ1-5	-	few	TGTGCCAGCAGCTTCAGGCAGGGCCGCAATCAGCCCCAGCATTTT	CASSFRQGRNQPQHF
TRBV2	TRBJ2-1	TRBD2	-	TGTGCCAGCAACGGACTAGCTGAGCAGTTCTTC	CASNGLAEQFF
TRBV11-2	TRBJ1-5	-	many	TGTGCCAGCAGCGGCGGAGGGGGACAGCCCCAGCATTTT	CASSGGGGQPQHF
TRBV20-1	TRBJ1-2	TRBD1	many	TGCAGTGCTAGAGGACAGGGTAATACATATGGCTACACCTTC	CSARGQGNTYGYTF
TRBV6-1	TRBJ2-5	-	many	TGTGCCAGCACCAATCAGGCTGGGGGAACCCAGTACTTC	CASTNQAGGTQYF
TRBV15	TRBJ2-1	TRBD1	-	TGTGCCACCAGCAAATATACCGGGACAGGGGGCGATGGGCAGTTCTTC	CATSKYTGTGGDGQFF
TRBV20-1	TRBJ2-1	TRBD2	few	TGCAGTGCTAGCTCGCGGGAGGGCCTGAATGAGCAGTTCTTC	CSASSREGLNEQFF
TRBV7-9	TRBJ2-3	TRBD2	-	TGTGCCAGCAGCTTATCTCAGCGGGAGGGTGCATATACGCAGTATTTT	CASSLSQREGAYTQYF
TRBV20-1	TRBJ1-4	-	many	TGCAGTGCTAGAGGTTCCTCGGATCACCTCCCAACTAATGAAAAACTGTTTTTT	CSARGSSDHLPTNEKLFF
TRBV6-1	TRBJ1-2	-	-	TGTGCCAGCAGGGAATCCTCCACGGGTGGCTACACCTTC	CASRESSTGGYTF